Listed below are T cell receptor beta chains from one sample, sequenced in a study of CD8 T cells in ankylosing spondylitis. A single record per CDR3 protein comes from TCRdb applying MiXCR to the 5' RACE reads. This table has about 250,000 distinct CDR3 sequences, 8% to 11% appearing once. Sequencing was carried out using blood, either unsorted or a sorted T cell fraction (not recorded which). Every receptor here comes from a male donor with ankylosing spondylitis or in good health (not recorded which). Each CDR3 is given with its conserved first and last residue. A D gene is named only where the DNA matches it firmly. For some rows the clone size is stated as once, few or many, or as a class when expanded; others skip it.

J,V,size,D,CDR3,DNA
TRBJ2-3,TRBV29-1,once,TRBD2,CSGAIAGADTQYF,TGCAGCGGAGCAATAGCGGGAGCAGATACGCAGTATTTT
TRBJ1-1,TRBV6-4,NA,NA,CASSRGRETEAFF,TGTGCCAGCAGTCGGGGGCGGGAAACTGAAGCTTTCTTT
TRBJ1-5,TRBV12-3/TRBV12-4,many,NA,CASSSLGPQHF,TGTGCCAGCAGTTCCCTAGGGCCCCAGCATTTT
TRBJ2-3,TRBV5-1,many,NA,CASSETVASTDTQYF,TGCGCCAGCAGCGAGACAGTTGCTAGCACAGATACGCAGTATTTT
TRBJ2-2,TRBV9,once,NA,CASSVVAGSTSTGELFF,TGTGCCAGCAGCGTAGTCGCGGGGTCAACCTCTACCGGGGAGCTGTTTTTT
TRBJ1-3,TRBV11-2,many,TRBD1,CASSFGTGSGNTIYF,TGTGCCAGCAGCTTTGGGACAGGGTCCGGAAACACCATATATTTT
TRBJ2-3,TRBV7-9,few,NA,CASSGPGPGWDTQYF,TGTGCCAGCAGCGGCCCGGGACCGGGGTGGGATACGCAGTATTTT
TRBJ2-2,TRBV2,many,TRBD1,CASARDRLNTGELFF,TGTGCCAGCGCCCGGGACAGATTAAACACCGGGGAGCTGTTTTTT
TRBJ2-5,TRBV25-1,many,NA,CASSDPRAEETQYF,TGTGCCAGCAGTGATCCGCGAGCGGAAGAGACCCAGTACTTC
TRBJ2-6,TRBV6-2/TRBV6-3,many,NA,CAATVSGANVLTF,TGTGCCGCCACAGTCTCTGGGGCCAACGTCCTGACTTTC
TRBJ2-5,TRBV7-2,NA,NA,CVSSLHGAGETQYF,TGTGTCAGCAGCTTGCACGGCGCGGGGGAGACCCAGTACTTC
TRBJ2-2,TRBV12-3/TRBV12-4,many,NA,CASSPDLTGELFF,TGTGCCAGCAGCCCCGATTTAACCGGGGAGCTGTTTTTT
TRBJ1-1,TRBV10-2,NA,NA,CAPARGQLPRGAFF,TGCGCCCCAGCTCGCGGGCAACTCCCTCGGGGAGCTTTCTTT
TRBJ2-1,TRBV15,many,NA,CATSRDNPWGWNEQFF,TGTGCCACCAGCAGAGATAACCCTTGGGGGTGGAATGAGCAGTTCTTC
TRBJ2-1,TRBV7-7,many,TRBD2,CASSPTSGRAATYNEQFF,TGTGCCAGCAGCCCCACTAGCGGGAGGGCCGCAACCTACAATGAGCAGTTCTTC
TRBJ2-5,TRBV30,few,NA,CAWSPSGETQYF,TGTGCCTGGAGTCCGTCGGGGGAGACCCAGTACTTC
TRBJ2-7,TRBV12-3/TRBV12-4,many,TRBD2,CASSSTSGSYEQYF,TGTGCCAGCAGTTCGACTAGCGGATCCTACGAGCAGTACTTC
TRBJ2-2,TRBV11-2,few,TRBD1,CASSPRGPYTPSTGELFF,TGTGCCAGCAGCCCCAGGGGGCCCTACACTCCGAGCACCGGGGAGCTGTTTTTT
TRBJ2-3,TRBV5-1,many,NA,CASSLDPGGTDTQYF,TGCGCCAGCAGCTTGGACCCGGGGGGCACAGATACGCAGTATTTT
TRBJ1-5,TRBV30,NA,NA,CAWSTTTGKQPQHF,TGTGCCTGGAGTACCACTACAGGGAAGCAGCCCCAGCATTTT
TRBJ2-2,TRBV11-2,many,NA,CASSLDYPGELFF,TGTGCCAGCAGCTTAGATTACCCCGGGGAGCTGTTTTTT
TRBJ2-7,TRBV7-2,NA,NA,CASSLNWQSSYEQYF,TGTGCCAGCAGCTTAAATTGGCAGAGCTCCTACGAGCAGTACTTC
TRBJ2-1,TRBV27,many,TRBD1,CASSVFSGTGRNEQFF,TGTGCCAGCAGTGTCTTTTCCGGGACAGGGAGGAATGAGCAGTTCTTC
TRBJ1-5,TRBV4-1,many,NA,CASSQEWASAQHF,TGCGCCAGCAGCCAAGAATGGGCCTCGGCCCAGCATTTT
TRBJ2-7,TRBV29-1,few,NA,CSVPKDSPYEQYF,TGCAGCGTCCCCAAAGACAGTCCCTACGAGCAGTACTTC
TRBJ2-1,TRBV7-2,few,NA,CASSLDFDEQFF,TGTGCCAGCAGCTTAGATTTCGATGAGCAGTTCTTC
TRBJ1-1,TRBV30,few,TRBD1,CACFDRGPEAFF,TGTGCCTGCTTTGACAGGGGGCCTGAAGCTTTCTTT
TRBJ2-2,TRBV25-1,many,TRBD1,CASSEWGTGPGELFF,TGTGCCAGCAGTGAATGGGGGACAGGGCCCGGGGAGCTGTTTTTT
TRBJ2-4,TRBV20-1,few,NA,CSARERDSGKNIQYF,TGCAGTGCTAGAGAACGTGATAGCGGAAAAAACATTCAGTACTTC
TRBJ1-2,TRBV18,many,TRBD1,CASSSKIPGQGDDYGYTF,TGTGCCAGCTCATCGAAGATCCCGGGACAGGGTGATGACTATGGCTACACCTTC
TRBJ2-1,TRBV5-1,many,NA,CASSLAETALEQFF,TGCGCCAGCAGCTTGGCCGAGACAGCCCTTGAGCAGTTCTTC
TRBJ1-2,TRBV12-3/TRBV12-4,NA,NA,CASSFGPIGYTF,TGTGCCAGCAGTTTTGGACCCATCGGCTACACCTTC
TRBJ2-5,TRBV6-6,many,NA,CASSYRAEETQYF,TGTGCCAGCAGTTATCGGGCAGAAGAGACCCAGTACTTC
TRBJ2-7,TRBV29-1,many,NA,CSVDTDGSSYEQYF,TGCAGCGTTGACACGGACGGCAGCTCCTACGAGCAGTACTTC
TRBJ2-3,TRBV6-5,many,NA,CASSSRGTDTQYF,TGTGCCAGCAGTTCCAGGGGTACAGATACGCAGTATTTT
TRBJ1-5,TRBV7-2,many,NA,CASSLEIGNQPQHF,TGTGCCAGCAGCTTAGAAATAGGCAATCAGCCCCAGCATTTT
TRBJ2-5,TRBV18,once,NA,CTSSPVQGGETQYF,TGTACCAGCTCACCAGTCCAGGGTGGGGAGACCCAGTACTTC
TRBJ1-1,TRBV12-3/TRBV12-4,NA,NA,CASSFELYNTEAFF,TGTGCCAGCAGTTTCGAACTCTATAACACTGAAGCTTTCTTT
TRBJ1-2,TRBV10-2,NA,NA,CASSEVPGPIYGYTF,TGCGCCAGCAGTGAGGTACCCGGGCCCATTTATGGCTACACCTTC
TRBJ2-7,TRBV12-3/TRBV12-4,many,NA,CASRLGGGGSYEQYF,TGTGCCAGCAGGTTGGGCGGAGGGGGCTCCTACGAGCAGTACTTC
TRBJ2-1,TRBV20-1,many,TRBD2,CSLAGRGGNEQFF,TGCAGTCTAGCGGGGAGGGGAGGCAATGAGCAGTTCTTC
TRBJ2-5,TRBV6-1,many,NA,CASSREGETQYF,TGTGCCAGCAGCCGAGAGGGAGAGACCCAGTACTTC
TRBJ2-7,TRBV20-1,many,TRBD1,CSAGDRITYEQYF,TGCAGTGCTGGGGACAGGATCACCTACGAGCAGTACTTC
TRBJ1-5,TRBV4-2,many,TRBD1,CASSLSDRGIGQPQHF,TGTGCCAGCAGCCTTTCGGACAGGGGAATTGGTCAGCCCCAGCATTTT
TRBJ2-1,TRBV4-2,NA,TRBD1,CASSQVSGTGNPYNEQFF,TGTGCCAGCAGCCAGGTCTCCGGGACAGGGAACCCGTACAATGAGCAGTTCTTC
TRBJ2-2,TRBV12-3/TRBV12-4,many,NA,CASNSRVVDTGELFF,TGTGCCAGCAACTCCAGGGTTGTGGACACCGGGGAGCTGTTTTTT
TRBJ2-1,TRBV3-1,many,TRBD2,CASSQDSSGDSYNEQFF,TGTGCCAGCAGCCAAGATTCTAGCGGGGACTCCTACAATGAGCAGTTCTTC
TRBJ1-2,TRBV12-3/TRBV12-4,many,NA,CASSRQAHGYTF,TGTGCCAGCAGCCGTCAGGCCCATGGCTACACCTTC
TRBJ1-5,TRBV5-1,many,NA,CASSLGTGQPQHF,TGCGCCAGCAGCTTGGGAACGGGGCAGCCCCAGCATTTT
TRBJ2-7,TRBV4-1,many,TRBD1,CASSQDGTGSYEQYF,TGCGCCAGCAGCCAAGATGGGACAGGGTCGTACGAGCAGTACTTC
TRBJ2-7,TRBV13,many,TRBD2,CASSQSGGAIGEQYF,TGTGCCAGCAGCCAGAGCGGGGGGGCCATCGGCGAGCAGTACTTC
TRBJ2-7,TRBV2,many,TRBD1,CARNGQEDTYEQYF,TGTGCCCGGAACGGACAGGAAGATACCTACGAGCAGTACTTC
TRBJ1-1,TRBV12-3/TRBV12-4,many,TRBD1,CASSPTGGEAFF,TGTGCCAGCAGTCCCACAGGGGGTGAAGCTTTCTTT
TRBJ2-7,TRBV5-1,many,NA,CASSPGTSTYEQYF,TGCGCCAGCAGCCCCGGGACTTCTACCTACGAGCAGTACTTC
TRBJ1-6,TRBV5-4,NA,NA,CASSVDGANNSPLHF,TGTGCCAGCAGCGTAGACGGGGCCAATAATTCACCCCTCCACTTT
TRBJ1-2,TRBV30,many,NA,CAWDRTRQGGGYTF,TGTGCCTGGGACAGGACACGGCAAGGAGGTGGCTACACCTTC